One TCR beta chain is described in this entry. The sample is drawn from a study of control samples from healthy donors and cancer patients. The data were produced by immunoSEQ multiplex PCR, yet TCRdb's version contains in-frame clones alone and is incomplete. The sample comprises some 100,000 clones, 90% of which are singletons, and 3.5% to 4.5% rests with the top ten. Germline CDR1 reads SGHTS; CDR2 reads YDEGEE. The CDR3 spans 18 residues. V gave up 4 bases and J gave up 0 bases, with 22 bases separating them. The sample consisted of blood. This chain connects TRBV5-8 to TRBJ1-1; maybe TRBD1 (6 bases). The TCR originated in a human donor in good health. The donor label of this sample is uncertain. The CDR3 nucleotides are TGTGCCAGCAGCCGATACTATAAACGACAGGTTTTGAACACTGAAGCTTTCTTT. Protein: CASSRYYKRQVLNTEAFF.